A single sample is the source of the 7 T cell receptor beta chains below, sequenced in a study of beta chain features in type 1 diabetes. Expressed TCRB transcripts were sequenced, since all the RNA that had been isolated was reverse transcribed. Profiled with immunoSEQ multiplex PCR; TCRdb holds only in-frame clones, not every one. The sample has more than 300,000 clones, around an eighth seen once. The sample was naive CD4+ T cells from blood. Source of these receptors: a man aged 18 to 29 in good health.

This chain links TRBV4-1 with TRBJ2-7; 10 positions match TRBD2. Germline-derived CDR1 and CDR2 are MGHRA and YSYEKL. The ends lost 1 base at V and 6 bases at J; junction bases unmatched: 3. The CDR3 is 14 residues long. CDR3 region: CASSQALAGVEQYF. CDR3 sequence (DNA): TGCGCCAGCAGCCAAGCCCTAGCGGGAGTCGAGCAGTACTTC.

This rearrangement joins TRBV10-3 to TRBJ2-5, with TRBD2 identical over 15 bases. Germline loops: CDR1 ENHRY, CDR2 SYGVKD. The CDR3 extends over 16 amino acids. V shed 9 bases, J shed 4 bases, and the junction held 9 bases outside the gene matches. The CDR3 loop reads CAIKPGTSGRRETQYF. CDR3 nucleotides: TGTGCCATAAAACCTGGGACTAGCGGGAGGAGAGAGACCCAGTACTTC.

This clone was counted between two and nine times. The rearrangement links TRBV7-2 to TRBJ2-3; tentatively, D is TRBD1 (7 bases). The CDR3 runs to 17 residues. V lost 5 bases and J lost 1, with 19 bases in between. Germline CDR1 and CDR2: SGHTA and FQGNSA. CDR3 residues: CASSRPPGGGGTDTQYF. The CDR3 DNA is TGTGCCAGCAGCCGACCGCCAGGGGGAGGAGGCACAGATACGCAGTATTTT.

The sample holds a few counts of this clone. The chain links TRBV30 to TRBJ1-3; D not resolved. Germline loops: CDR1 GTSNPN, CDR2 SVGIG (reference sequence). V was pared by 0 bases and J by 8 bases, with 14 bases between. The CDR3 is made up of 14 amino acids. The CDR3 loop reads CAWSVRSRGHTIYF. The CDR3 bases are TGTGCCTGGAGTGTACGTTCCCGGGGTCACACCATATATTTT.

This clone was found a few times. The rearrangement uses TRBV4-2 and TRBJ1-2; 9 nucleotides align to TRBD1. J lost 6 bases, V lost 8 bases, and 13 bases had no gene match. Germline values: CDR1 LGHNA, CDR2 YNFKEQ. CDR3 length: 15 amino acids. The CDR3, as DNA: TGTGCCAGCTCATCCTCCGGGACAGGGCTGCATGGCTACACCTTC. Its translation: CASSSSGTGLHGYTF.

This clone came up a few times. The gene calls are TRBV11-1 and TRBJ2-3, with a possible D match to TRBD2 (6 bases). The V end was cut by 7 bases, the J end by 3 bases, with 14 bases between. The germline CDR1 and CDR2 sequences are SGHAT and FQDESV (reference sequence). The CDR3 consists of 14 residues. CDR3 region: CASTLPGGTDTQYF. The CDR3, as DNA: TGTGCCAGCACCCTCCCTGGGGGGACAGATACGCAGTATTTT.

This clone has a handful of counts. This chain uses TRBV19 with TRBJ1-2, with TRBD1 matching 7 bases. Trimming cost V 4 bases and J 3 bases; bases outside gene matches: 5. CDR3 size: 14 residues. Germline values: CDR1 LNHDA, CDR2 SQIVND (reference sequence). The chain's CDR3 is CASSSPGQYYGYTF. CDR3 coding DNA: TGTGCCAGTAGTAGTCCGGGACAGTACTATGGCTACACCTTC.